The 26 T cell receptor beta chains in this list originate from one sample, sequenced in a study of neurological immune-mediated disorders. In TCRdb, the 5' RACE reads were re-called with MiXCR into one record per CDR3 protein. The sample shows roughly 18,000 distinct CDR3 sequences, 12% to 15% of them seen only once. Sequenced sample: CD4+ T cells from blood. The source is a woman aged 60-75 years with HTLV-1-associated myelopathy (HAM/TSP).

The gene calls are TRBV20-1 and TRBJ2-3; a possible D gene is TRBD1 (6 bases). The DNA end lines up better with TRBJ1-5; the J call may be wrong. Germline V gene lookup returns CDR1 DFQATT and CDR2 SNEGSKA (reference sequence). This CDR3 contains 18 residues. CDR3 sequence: CSAKGGYGSLVSTDTQHF. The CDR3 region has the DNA TGCAGTGCTAAGGGGGGGTATGGGTCCCTCGTTAGCACAGATACGCAGCATTTT.

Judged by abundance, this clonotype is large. CDR3 sequence (DNA): TGTGCCAGCAGTTCGACAGGGACGGGGACCCAGTACTTC. Amino acid sequence: CASSSTGTGTQYF. This chain links TRBV27 with TRBJ2-5; the match to TRBD1 covers 7 bases. With 4 bases clipped from V and 7 bases from J, the junction kept 6 bases outside the gene matches. The CDR3 extends over 13 amino acids. Germline V lookup: CDR1 MNHEY, CDR2 SMNVEV (reference sequence).

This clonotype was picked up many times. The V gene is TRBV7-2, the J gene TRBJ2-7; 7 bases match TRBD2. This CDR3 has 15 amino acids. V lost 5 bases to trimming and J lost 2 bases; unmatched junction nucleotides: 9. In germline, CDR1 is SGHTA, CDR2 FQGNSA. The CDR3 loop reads CASSPRAGDPYEQYF. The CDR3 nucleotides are TGTGCCAGCAGCCCTCGGGCGGGGGACCCCTACGAGCAGTACTTC.

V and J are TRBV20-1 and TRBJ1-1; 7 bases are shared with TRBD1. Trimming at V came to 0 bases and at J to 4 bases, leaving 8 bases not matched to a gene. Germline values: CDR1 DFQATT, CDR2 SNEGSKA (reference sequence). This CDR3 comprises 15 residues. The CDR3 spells CSARDSRGICTEAFF. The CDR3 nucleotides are TGCAGTGCTAGAGATTCCAGGGGGATATGCACTGAAGCTTTCTTT.

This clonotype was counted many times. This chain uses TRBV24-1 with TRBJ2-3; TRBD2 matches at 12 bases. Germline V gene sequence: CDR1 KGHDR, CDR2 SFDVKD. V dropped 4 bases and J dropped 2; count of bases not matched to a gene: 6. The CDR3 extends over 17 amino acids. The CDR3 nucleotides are TGTGCCACCAGTGACGCCGGACTAGCGGGACCCACAGATACGCAGTATTTT. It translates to CATSDAGLAGPTDTQYF.

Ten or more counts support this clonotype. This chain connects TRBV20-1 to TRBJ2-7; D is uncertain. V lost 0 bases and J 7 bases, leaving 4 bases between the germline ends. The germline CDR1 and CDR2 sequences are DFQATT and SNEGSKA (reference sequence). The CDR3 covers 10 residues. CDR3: CSARDIEQYF. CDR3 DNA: TGCAGTGCTAGAGATATAGAGCAGTACTTC.

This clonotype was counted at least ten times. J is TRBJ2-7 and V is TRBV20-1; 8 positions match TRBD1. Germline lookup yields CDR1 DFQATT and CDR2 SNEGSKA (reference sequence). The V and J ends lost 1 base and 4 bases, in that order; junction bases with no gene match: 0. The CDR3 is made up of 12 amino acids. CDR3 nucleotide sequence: TGCAGTGCTAGAGGACAGGGGTACGAGCAGTACTTC. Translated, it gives CSARGQGYEQYF.

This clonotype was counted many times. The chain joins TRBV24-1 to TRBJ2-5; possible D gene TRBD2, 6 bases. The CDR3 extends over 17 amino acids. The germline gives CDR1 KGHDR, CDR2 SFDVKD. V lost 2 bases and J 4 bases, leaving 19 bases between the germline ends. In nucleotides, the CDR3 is TGTGCCACCAGTGATTCCCCCGGGGGACGTGGGCGAGAGACCCAGTACTTC. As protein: CATSDSPGGRGRETQYF.

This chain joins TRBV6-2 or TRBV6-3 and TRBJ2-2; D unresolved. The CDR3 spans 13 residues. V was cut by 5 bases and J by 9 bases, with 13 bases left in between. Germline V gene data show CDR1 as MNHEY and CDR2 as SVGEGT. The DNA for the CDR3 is TGTGCCAGCAGTCGATTCGACACTTGGGAGCTGTTTTTT. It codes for CASSRFDTWELFF.

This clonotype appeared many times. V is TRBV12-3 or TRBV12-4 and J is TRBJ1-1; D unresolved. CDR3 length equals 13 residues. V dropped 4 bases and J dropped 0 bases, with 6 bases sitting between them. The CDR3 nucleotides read TGTGCCAGCAGTTCCCCGGTGAACACTGAAGCTTTCTTT. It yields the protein CASSSPVNTEAFF.

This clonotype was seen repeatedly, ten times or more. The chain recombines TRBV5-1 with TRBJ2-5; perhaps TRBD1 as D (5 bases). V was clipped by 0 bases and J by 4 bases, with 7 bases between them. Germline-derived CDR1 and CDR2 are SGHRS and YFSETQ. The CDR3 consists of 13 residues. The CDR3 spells CASSLGGPETQYF. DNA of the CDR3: TGCGCCAGCAGCTTGGGGGGCCCAGAGACCCAGTACTTC.

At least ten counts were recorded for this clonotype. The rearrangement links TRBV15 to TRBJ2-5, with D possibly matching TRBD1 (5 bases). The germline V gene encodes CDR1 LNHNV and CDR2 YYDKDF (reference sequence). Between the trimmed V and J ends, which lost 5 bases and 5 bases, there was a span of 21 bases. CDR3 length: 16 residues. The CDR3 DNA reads TGTGCCACCAGCGTATCGCCCAGGCCAAAGGGGGAGACCCAGTACTTC. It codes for CATSVSPRPKGETQYF.

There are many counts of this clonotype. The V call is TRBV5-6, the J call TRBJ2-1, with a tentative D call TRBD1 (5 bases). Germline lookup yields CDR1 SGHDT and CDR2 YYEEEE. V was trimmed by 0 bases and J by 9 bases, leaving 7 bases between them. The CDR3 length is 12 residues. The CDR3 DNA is TGTGCCAGCAGCTTGGCTAGGGGTGAGCAGTTCTTC. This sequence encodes CASSLARGEQFF.

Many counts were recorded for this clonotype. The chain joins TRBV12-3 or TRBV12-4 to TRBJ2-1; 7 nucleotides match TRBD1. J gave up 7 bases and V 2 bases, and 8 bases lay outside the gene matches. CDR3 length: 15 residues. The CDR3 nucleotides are TGTGCCAGCAGTTTATCCGGGCCCAGGGGGAATGAGCAGTTCTTC. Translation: CASSLSGPRGNEQFF.

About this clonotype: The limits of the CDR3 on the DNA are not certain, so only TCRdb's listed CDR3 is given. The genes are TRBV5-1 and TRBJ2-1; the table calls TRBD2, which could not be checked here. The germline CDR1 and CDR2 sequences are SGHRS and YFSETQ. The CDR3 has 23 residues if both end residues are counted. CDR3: CASSFYICSARVRREGPYNEQFF.

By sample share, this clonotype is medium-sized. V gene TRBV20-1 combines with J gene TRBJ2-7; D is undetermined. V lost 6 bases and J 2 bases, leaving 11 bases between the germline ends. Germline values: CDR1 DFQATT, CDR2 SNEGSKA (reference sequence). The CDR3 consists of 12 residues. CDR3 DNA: TGCAGTGCGAAGCTAGGGACCTACGAGCAGTACTTC. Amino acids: CSAKLGTYEQYF.

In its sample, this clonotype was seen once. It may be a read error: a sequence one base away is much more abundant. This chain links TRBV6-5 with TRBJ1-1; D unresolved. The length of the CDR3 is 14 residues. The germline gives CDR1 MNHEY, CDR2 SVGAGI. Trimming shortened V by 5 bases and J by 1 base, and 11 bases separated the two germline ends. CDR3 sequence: CASSPWTANTEAFF. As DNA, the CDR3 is TGTGCCAGCAGTCCTTGGACGGCGAACACTGAAGCTTTCTTT.

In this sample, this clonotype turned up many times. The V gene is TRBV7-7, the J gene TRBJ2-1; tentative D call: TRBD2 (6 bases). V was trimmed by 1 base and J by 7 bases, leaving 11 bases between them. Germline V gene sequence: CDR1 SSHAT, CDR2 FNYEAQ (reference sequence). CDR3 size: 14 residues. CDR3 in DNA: TGTGCCAGCAGCTTAGATAACGGGGGAAATGAGCAGTTCTTC. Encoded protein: CASSLDNGGNEQFF.

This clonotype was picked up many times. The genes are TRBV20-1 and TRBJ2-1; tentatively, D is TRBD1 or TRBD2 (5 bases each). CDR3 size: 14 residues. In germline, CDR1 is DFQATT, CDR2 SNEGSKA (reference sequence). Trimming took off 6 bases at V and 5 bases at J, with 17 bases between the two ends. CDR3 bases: TGCAGTGCCAGGGACCAGCGGCAGAACAATGAGCAGTTCTTC. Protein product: CSARDQRQNNEQFF.

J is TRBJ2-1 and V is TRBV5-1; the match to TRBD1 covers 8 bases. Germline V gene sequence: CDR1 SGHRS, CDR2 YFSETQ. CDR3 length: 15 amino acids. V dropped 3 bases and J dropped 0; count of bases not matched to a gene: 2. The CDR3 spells CASSSGQVSYNEQFF. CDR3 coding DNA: TGCGCCAGCAGCTCGGGACAGGTCTCCTACAATGAGCAGTTCTTC.

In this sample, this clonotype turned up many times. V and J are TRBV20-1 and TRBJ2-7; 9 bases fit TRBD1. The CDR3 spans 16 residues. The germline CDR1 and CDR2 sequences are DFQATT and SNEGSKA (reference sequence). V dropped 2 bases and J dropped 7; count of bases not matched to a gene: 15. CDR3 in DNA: TGCAGTGCTAGAACCCACGGGGGGACAGGGCGTCGTGAGCAGTACTTC. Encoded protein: CSARTHGGTGRREQYF.

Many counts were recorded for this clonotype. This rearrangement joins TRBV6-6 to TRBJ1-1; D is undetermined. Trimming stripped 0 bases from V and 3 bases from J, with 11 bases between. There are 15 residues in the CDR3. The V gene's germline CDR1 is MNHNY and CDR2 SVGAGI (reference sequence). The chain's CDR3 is CASSYSPVFDTEAFF. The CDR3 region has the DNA TGTGCCAGCAGTTACTCCCCTGTGTTTGACACTGAAGCTTTCTTT.

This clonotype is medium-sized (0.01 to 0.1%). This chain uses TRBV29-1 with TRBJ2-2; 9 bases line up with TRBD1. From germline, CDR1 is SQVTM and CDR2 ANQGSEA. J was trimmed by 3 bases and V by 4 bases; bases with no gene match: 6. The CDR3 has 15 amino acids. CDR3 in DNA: TGCAGCGTTGCCCGCGGGACAGGGTACACCGGGGAGCTGTTTTTT. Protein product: CSVARGTGYTGELFF.

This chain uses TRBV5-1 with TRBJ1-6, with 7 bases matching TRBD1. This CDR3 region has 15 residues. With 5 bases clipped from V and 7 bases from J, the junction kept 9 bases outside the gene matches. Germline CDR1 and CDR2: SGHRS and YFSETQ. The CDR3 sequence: CASREGAGANSPLHF. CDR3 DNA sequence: TGCGCCAGCAGGGAGGGGGCAGGGGCCAATTCACCCCTCCACTTT.

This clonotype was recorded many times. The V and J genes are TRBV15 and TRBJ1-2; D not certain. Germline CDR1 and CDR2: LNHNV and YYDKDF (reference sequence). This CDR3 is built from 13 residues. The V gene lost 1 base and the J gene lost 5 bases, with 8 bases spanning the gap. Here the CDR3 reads CATSRAIEYGYTF. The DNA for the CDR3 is TGTGCCACCAGCAGAGCTATCGAGTATGGCTACACCTTC.

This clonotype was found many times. CDR3: CASSLEQGHNSPLHF. CDR3 nucleotides: TGCGCCAGCAGCTTGGAACAGGGCCATAATTCACCCCTCCACTTT. This rearrangement joins TRBV5-1 to TRBJ1-6, with TRBD1 as a possible D gene (6 bases). Trimming stripped 0 bases from V and 5 bases from J, with 9 bases between. CDR1 is SGHRS and CDR2 is YFSETQ in the germline V gene. This CDR3 contains 15 residues.